The 25 T cell receptor beta chains reported below all come from one sample, sequenced in a study of blood T cell repertoires in COVID-19. Clones were read by immunoSEQ multiplex PCR, and TCRdb kept only the in-frame ones, dropping some. The sample has 40,000 to 50,000 clones; 85% to 90% are singletons. Sequencing input: PBMCs or T cells enriched from blood (not recorded which). The receptors stem from a woman aged 45-65 years who had recovered from COVID-19.

J is TRBJ2-4 and V is TRBV19; 8 positions match TRBD2. V lost 6 bases to trimming and J lost 1 base; unmatched junction nucleotides: 5. Looked up from germline, CDR1 is LNHDA and CDR2 is SQIVND (reference sequence). The CDR3 is 15 residues long. The CDR3 coding sequence is TGTGCCAGTAGCCGGGGGGGAACGGCCAAAAACATTCAGTACTTC. Translated, it gives CASSRGGTAKNIQYF.

V gene TRBV6-1 combines with J gene TRBJ1-2, with D unclear. Trimming took 2 bases from V and 1 from J, leaving 14 bases between them. Germline CDR1 is MNHNS and CDR2 is SASEGT. This CDR3 spans 16 amino acids. CDR3 DNA sequence: TGTGCCAGCAGTGAAATCGCGTCCCCCGTTAACTATGGCTACACCTTC. Amino acids: CASSEIASPVNYGYTF.

The rearrangement uses TRBV7-3 and TRBJ2-1, with 8 bases fitting TRBD2. In germline, CDR1 is SGHTA, CDR2 FQGTGA. The junction had 6 bases not matched to a gene; V was cut back by 5 bases and J by 3 bases. The CDR3 consists of 15 residues. CDR3 coding DNA: TGTGCCAGCAGCCGGGGGGGCTCGGGCTACAATGAGCAGTTCTTC. Translated, it gives CASSRGGSGYNEQFF.

This clone came up a few times. The V call is TRBV9, the J call TRBJ2-1, with D unclear. Germline V gene data show CDR1 as SGDLS and CDR2 as YYNGEE. The CDR3 covers 14 residues. Trimming removed 1 base at V and 7 bases at J, with 12 bases between. CDR3 residues: CASSVIPTGNEQFF. The CDR3 DNA follows: TGTGCCAGCAGCGTAATCCCCACGGGTAATGAGCAGTTCTTC.

V and J are TRBV18 and TRBJ1-1; no clear D. The CDR3 is 14 amino acids. Trimming removed 2 bases from V and 0 bases from J, with 7 bases in between. Germline V lookup: CDR1 KGHSH, CDR2 LQKENI. The CDR3: CASSPGGLNTEAFF. CDR3 nucleotides: TGTGCCAGCTCACCAGGCGGATTGAACACTGAAGCTTTCTTT. Full variable domain (missing parts from reference TRBV18 and TRBJ1-1): NAGVMQNPRHLVRRRGQEARLRCSPMKGHSHVYWYRQLPEEGLKFMVYLQKENIIDESGMPKERFSAEFPKEGPSILRIQQVVRGDSAAYFCASSPGGLNTEAFFGQGTRLTVV.

This chain connects TRBV7-2 to TRBJ1-5; D is unresolved. This CDR3 region has 14 residues. The V gene lost 2 bases and the J gene lost 3 bases, with 8 bases spanning the gap. From germline, CDR1 is SGHTA and CDR2 FQGNSA. CDR3 bases: TGTGCCAGCAGCTTACTCCGGGACAATCAGCCCCAGCATTTT. Residues: CASSLLRDNQPQHF.

The chain is built from TRBV20-1 and TRBJ1-2, with TRBD1 matching 7 bases. The CDR3 totals 13 residues. V was clipped by 3 bases and J by 4 bases; unmatched bases: 5. In germline, CDR1 is DFQATT, CDR2 SNEGSKA (reference sequence). CDR3 loop: CSASDRAAYGYTF. The CDR3 DNA follows: TGCAGTGCTAGTGACAGGGCGGCCTATGGCTACACCTTC.

The rearrangement joins TRBV7-9 to TRBJ2-7, with 8 bases lining up with TRBD1. Germline V gene sequence: CDR1 SEHNR, CDR2 FQNEAQ (reference sequence). The junction had 9 bases not matched to a gene; V was cut back by 5 bases and J by 6 bases. The CDR3 consists of 14 residues. The CDR3 protein is CASSTRDRPSEQYF. For the CDR3, the DNA is TGTGCCAGCAGCACCCGGGACAGGCCGAGCGAGCAGTACTTC. The variable domain in full, completed from reference TRBV7-9 and TRBJ2-7, reads DTGVSQNPRHKITKRGQNVTFRCDPISEHNRLYWYRQTLGQGPEFLTYFQNEAQLEKSRLLSDRFSAERPKGSFSTLEIQRTEQGDSAMYLCASSTRDRPSEQYFGPGTRLTVT.

The chain carries TRBV28 and TRBJ1-4; 9 bases line up with TRBD1. V lost 3 bases and J lost 3; bases outside the gene matches: 8. The CDR3 totals 17 residues. CDR1 is MDHEN and CDR2 is SYDVKM in the germline V gene. CDR3 region: CASSFGQGRGANEKLFF. The CDR3 DNA reads TGTGCCAGCAGTTTCGGACAGGGGCGGGGGGCTAATGAAAAACTGTTTTTT.

The V gene is TRBV19, the J gene TRBJ2-1; TRBD1 matches 7 bases. V trimming: 4 bases; J trimming: 3 bases; junction bases outside the gene matches: 6. From germline, CDR1 is LNHDA and CDR2 SQIVND (reference sequence). The CDR3 spans 15 residues. This chain's CDR3 is CASSTGQAGYNEQFF. The CDR3 DNA reads TGTGCCAGTAGTACTGGACAGGCGGGCTACAATGAGCAGTTCTTC.

This clone occurred a few times. This chain connects TRBV18 to TRBJ1-1; 7 bases line up with TRBD1. Germline V gene sequence: CDR1 KGHSH, CDR2 LQKENI. The CDR3 has 15 residues. The ends lost 3 bases at V and 0 bases at J; junction bases unmatched: 4. CDR3 loop: CASSPSQGVNTEAFF. The CDR3 bases are TGTGCCAGCTCACCCTCCCAGGGGGTGAACACTGAAGCTTTCTTT.

The chain is built from TRBV18 and TRBJ1-1; D not resolved. Trimming removed 6 bases from V and 3 bases from J, with 11 bases in between. This CDR3 is built from 13 residues. Germline V lookup: CDR1 KGHSH, CDR2 LQKENI. DNA of the CDR3: TGTGCCAGCTCGCAGGTAGTTGACACTGAAGCTTTCTTT. This encodes CASSQVVDTEAFF.

The chain couples TRBV3-1 (or the pseudogene TRBV3-2) to TRBJ2-5; 9 bases align to TRBD2. The germline gives CDR1 LGHDT, CDR2 YNNKEL (reference sequence). The length of the CDR3 is 15 residues. The junction had 7 bases not matched to a gene; V was cut back by 2 bases and J by 6 bases. The DNA of the CDR3 is TGTGCCAGCAGCCAAATGGGCGGGGGGGAGAAGACCCAGTACTTC. It codes for CASSQMGGGEKTQYF.

The J gene is TRBJ1-5, the V gene TRBV2; 7 nucleotides line up with TRBD1. The CDR3 covers 16 residues. J was trimmed by 4 bases and V by 5 bases; bases with no gene match: 11. Germline values: CDR1 SNHLY, CDR2 FYNNEI. The CDR3 nucleotides read TGTGCCAGCAGTATCCAGGGGGGCAGGGCAAATCAGCCCCAGCATTTT. It is translated as CASSIQGGRANQPQHF.

This clone was detected only a few times. The chain combines TRBV7-9 with TRBJ2-3; D remains ambiguous. CDR1 and CDR2 from the germline V gene are SEHNR and FQNEAQ (reference sequence). Trimming shortened V by 6 bases and J by 0 bases, and 16 bases separated the two germline ends. The CDR3 covers 16 residues. CDR3 residues: CASRPPDDKSTDTQYF. DNA for the CDR3: TGTGCCAGCAGACCCCCAGATGATAAAAGCACAGATACGCAGTATTTT.

The gene calls are TRBV7-2 and TRBJ2-1; D remains ambiguous. Germline V gene sequence: CDR1 SGHTA, CDR2 FQGNSA. V was trimmed by 4 bases and J by 9 bases, leaving 16 bases between them. The CDR3 sequence is 14 residues long. In DNA form, the CDR3 reads TGTGCCAGCAGCTCCCGACGTGGCGGAAGTGAGCAGTTCTTC. Translation gives CASSSRRGGSEQFF.

The gene calls are TRBV29-1 and TRBJ2-3; TRBD1 agrees at 7 bases. CDR1 SQVTM and CDR2 ANQGSEA come from the germline V gene. V shed 6 bases and J 6 bases; nucleotides not matched to a gene: 3. The CDR3 extends over 11 amino acids. The CDR3 DNA reads as TGCAGCGTGAGACAGGGTGATACGCAGTATTTT. Translated: CSVRQGDTQYF.

In DNA, the CDR3 is TGTGCCAGCTCACCACGGTTCGGGAACCCGAATGAAAAACTGTTTTTT. Its translation is CASSPRFGNPNEKLFF. The rearrangement joins TRBV18 to TRBJ1-4; D gene uncertain. The CDR3 consists of 16 residues. The V end was cut by 1 base, the J end by 5 bases, with 14 bases between. The germline V gene has CDR1 KGHSH and CDR2 LQKENI. Together with reference TRBV18 and TRBJ1-4, the CDR3 gives the full variable domain: NAGVMQNPRHLVRRRGQEARLRCSPMKGHSHVYWYRQLPEEGLKFMVYLQKENIIDESGMPKERFSAEFPKEGPSILRIQQVVRGDSAAYFCASSPRFGNPNEKLFFGSGTQLSVL.

V gene TRBV7-2 combines with J gene TRBJ2-1; tentatively, D is TRBD2 (5 bases). The CDR3 extends over 18 amino acids. Germline assignment: CDR1 SGHTA and CDR2 FQGNSA. Trimming shortened V by 5 bases and J by 0 bases, and 20 bases separated the two germline ends. DNA for the CDR3: TGTGCCAGCAGCCCTTCAGTAGGTCGACTATCCTCCTACAATGAGCAGTTCTTC. Amino acids: CASSPSVGRLSSYNEQFF.

The CDR3 nucleotides are TGTGCCAGCTCACAAACTAGCGGGGGTTTCTACGAGCAGTACTTC. Translated: CASSQTSGGFYEQYF. The chain is built from TRBV18 and TRBJ2-7; 11 nucleotides align to TRBD2. Germline trimming cut 4 bases from V and 3 bases from J; bases unmatched to any gene: 5. Germline V gene data show CDR1 as KGHSH and CDR2 as LQKENI. This CDR3 spans 15 amino acids.

There are a few counts of this clone. The chain has TRBV9 and TRBJ2-5, with TRBD2 matching over 13 bases. From germline, CDR1 is SGDLS and CDR2 YYNGEE. The CDR3 sequence is 16 residues long. V was clipped by 4 bases and J by 5 bases; unmatched bases: 8. The chain's CDR3 is CASSLGLAGVGETQYF. In nucleotides, the CDR3 is TGTGCCAGCAGCCTCGGACTAGCGGGGGTCGGGGAGACCCAGTACTTC. Full variable domain (rest looked up from reference TRBV9 and TRBJ2-5): DSGVTQTPKHLITATGQRVTLRCSPRSGDLSVYWYQQSLDQGLQFLIQYYNGEERAKGNILERFSAQQFPDLHSELNLSSLELGDSALYFCASSLGLAGVGETQYFGPGTRLLVL.

The chain links TRBV7-2 to TRBJ1-5; perhaps TRBD1 as D (5 bases). V lost 1 base to trimming and J lost 7 bases, with 11 bases between them. The CDR3 is 14 residues long. Germline lookup yields CDR1 SGHTA and CDR2 FQGNSA. DNA for the CDR3: TGTGCCAGCAGCTTAGTCCAGGGTAGCCAGCCCCAGCATTTT. Translation gives CASSLVQGSQPQHF.

This chain uses TRBV29-1 with TRBJ1-1; D uncertain. Trimming removed 4 bases from V and 4 bases from J, with 13 bases in between. Germline values: CDR1 SQVTM, CDR2 ANQGSEA. The CDR3 length is 13 residues. The CDR3 is CSVGVLSFTEAFF. The CDR3 nucleotides are TGCAGCGTTGGTGTCCTTTCCTTCACTGAAGCTTTCTTT.

CDR3 protein: CSASFTSGYNEQFF. The CDR3 DNA reads as TGCAGTGCTAGTTTTACTAGCGGATACAATGAGCAGTTCTTC. V is TRBV20-1 and J is TRBJ2-1; TRBD2 matches at 8 bases. Germline-derived CDR1 and CDR2 are DFQATT and SNEGSKA (reference sequence). The CDR3 length is 14 residues. The ends lost 3 bases at V and 4 bases at J; junction bases unmatched: 5.

This chain connects TRBV13 to TRBJ2-2; D unclear. The CDR3 has 15 residues. Germline assignment: CDR1 PRHDT and CDR2 FYEKMQ (reference sequence). V dropped 3 bases and J dropped 0 bases, with 8 bases sitting between them. The CDR3 DNA follows: TGTGCCAGCAGCTTCGGGTCCCCGAACACCGGGGAGCTGTTTTTT. This codes for CASSFGSPNTGELFF.